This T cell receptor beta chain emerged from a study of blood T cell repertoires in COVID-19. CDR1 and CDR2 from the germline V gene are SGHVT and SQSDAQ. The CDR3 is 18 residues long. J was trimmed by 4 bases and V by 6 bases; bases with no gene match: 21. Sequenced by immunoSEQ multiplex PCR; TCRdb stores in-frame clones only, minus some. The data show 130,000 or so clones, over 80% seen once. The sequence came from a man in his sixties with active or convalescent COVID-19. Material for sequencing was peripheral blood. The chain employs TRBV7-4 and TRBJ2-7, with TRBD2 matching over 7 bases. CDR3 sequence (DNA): TGTGCCAGCAGTATAAGCGGGATAAGGTCCCAATATGCTTACGAGCAGTACTTC. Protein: CASSISGIRSQYAYEQYF. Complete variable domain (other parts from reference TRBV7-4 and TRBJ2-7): GAGVSQSPRYKVAKRGRDVALRCDSISGHVTLYWYRQTLGQGSEVLTYSQSDAQRDKSGRPSGRFSAERPERSVSTLKIQRTEQGDSAVYLCASSISGIRSQYAYEQYFGPGTRLTVT.